These 30 T cell receptor beta chains were all obtained from the same sample, sequenced in a study of PD-1 blockade in classical Hodgkin lymphoma. Brentuximab vedotin exposure varied, and every patient relapsed after autologous stem cell transplantation. Here immunoSEQ multiplex PCR was the method, and the copy in TCRdb shows in-frame clones only, minus some. The sample holds 47,000 or so clones; 73% are singletons and the top ten take about 11%. The sample consisted of peripheral blood mononuclear cells (PBMCs), taken at baseline. Receptor source: a human donor with classical Hodgkin lymphoma.

Only a few counts were recorded for this clone. J is TRBJ2-7 and V is TRBV9, with no clear D. The germline V and J ends were trimmed by 3 bases and 5 bases, with 12 bases remaining between them. This CDR3 is built from 13 residues. Germline CDR1 reads SGDLS; CDR2 reads YYNGEE. The CDR3 region has the DNA TGTGCCAGCAGCGCCCCCACGGGCAACGAGCAGTACTTC. It translates to CASSAPTGNEQYF.

The chain recombines TRBV11-2 with TRBJ2-7; 10 bases are shared with TRBD2. This CDR3 contains 15 residues. Germline values: CDR1 SGHAT, CDR2 FQNNGV. J was trimmed by 3 bases and V by 5 bases; bases with no gene match: 7. The CDR3 bases are TGTGCCAGCAGCCTAACTAGCGGGAATAACTACGAGCAGTACTTC. Its protein product is CASSLTSGNNYEQYF.

This sequence joins TRBV9 and TRBJ2-1, with 12 nucleotides matching TRBD2. The germline gives CDR1 SGDLS, CDR2 YYNGEE. J gave up 7 bases and V 2 bases, and 10 bases lay outside the gene matches. CDR3 length equals 17 residues. The CDR3 region is CASSVVPLAGGTNEQFF. The CDR3 DNA sequence: TGTGCCAGCAGCGTTGTTCCTCTAGCGGGAGGGACAAATGAGCAGTTCTTC.

For the CDR3, the DNA is TGCGCCAGCAGCTCTCTGACAGGGGAAGAGCAGTACTTC. Translation gives CASSSLTGEEQYF. The rearrangement joins TRBV5-1 to TRBJ2-7, with 8 nucleotides matching TRBD1. The CDR3 runs to 13 residues. V trimming: 3 bases; J trimming: 7 bases; junction bases outside the gene matches: 6. Germline CDR1 and CDR2: SGHRS and YFSETQ. Filled out from reference TRBV5-1 and TRBJ2-7, the complete variable domain reads KAGVTQTPRYLIKTRGQQVTLSCSPISGHRSVSWYQQTPGQGLQFLFEYFSETQRNKGNFPGRFSGRQFSNSRSEMNVSTLELGDSALYLCASSSLTGEEQYFGPGTRLTVT.

The V gene is TRBV28, the J gene TRBJ2-6, with 7 positions matching TRBD1. CDR1 and CDR2 from the germline V gene are MDHEN and SYDVKM. V lost 5 bases and J lost 0; bases outside the gene matches: 7. The CDR3 has 17 residues. The CDR3 DNA is TGTGCCAGCAGTCCCTTCCGGGACAGCTCTGGGGCCAACGTCCTGACTTTC. Translated: CASSPFRDSSGANVLTF.

The V gene is TRBV5-1, the J gene TRBJ2-2; tentative D call: TRBD2 (5 bases). The CDR3 covers 14 residues. The V and J ends lost 0 bases and 3 bases respectively, with 6 bases between them. Per the germline V gene, CDR1 is SGHRS and CDR2 is YFSETQ. CDR3 DNA: TGCGCCAGCAGCTTGGTACTAGACACCGGGGAGCTGTTTTTT. Protein product: CASSLVLDTGELFF.

The J gene is TRBJ1-1, the V gene TRBV27; TRBD1 matches 7 bases. Unmatched junction bases numbered 13, after V lost 1 base and J lost 8 bases. The CDR3 is 16 amino acids. CDR1 and CDR2 (germline): MNHEY, SMNVEV (reference sequence). The CDR3 sequence is CASSLLEGAPSGEAFF. The CDR3 region has the DNA TGTGCCAGCAGTTTATTGGAGGGGGCCCCTTCTGGAGAAGCTTTCTTT.

This chain connects TRBV7-6 to TRBJ2-1; D may correspond to TRBD1 or TRBD2 (5 bases each). Germline lookup yields CDR1 SGHVS and CDR2 FNYEAQ. V dropped 2 bases and J dropped 8 bases, with 13 bases sitting between them. This CDR3 spans 14 amino acids. The CDR3 region is CASSLLGAGDEQFF. For the CDR3, the DNA is TGTGCCAGCAGCTTACTAGGGGCGGGCGATGAGCAGTTCTTC.

The chain's CDR3 is CASSSGTGLFNQPQHF. The CDR3, as DNA: TGTGCCAGCAGTTCCGGGACAGGGCTTTTCAATCAGCCCCAGCATTTT. The chain is built from TRBV28 and TRBJ1-5; 9 positions agree with TRBD1. This CDR3 is 16 amino acids long. Trimming removed 4 bases from V and 3 bases from J; junction bases left unmatched: 7. Germline values: CDR1 MDHEN, CDR2 SYDVKM.

The chain couples TRBV2 to TRBJ1-3; TRBD1 might be the D (5 bases). Germline lookup yields CDR1 SNHLY and CDR2 FYNNEI. V was cut by 8 bases and J by 1 base, with 9 bases left in between. This CDR3 is 13 amino acids long. The CDR3 region is CASPGNSGNTIYF. Here the CDR3 DNA reads TGTGCCAGCCCAGGGAATTCTGGAAACACCATATATTTT.

This clone was counted between two and nine times. The chain couples TRBV18 to TRBJ2-7; maybe TRBD2 (6 bases). V shed 5 bases and J shed 7 bases, with 15 bases lying between them. Germline V CDR1 and CDR2: KGHSH, LQKENI. The CDR3 has 13 residues. The CDR3 spells CASSSVRAGEQYF. CDR3 in DNA: TGTGCCAGCTCAAGCGTCAGGGCGGGGGAGCAGTACTTC.

This clone was seen only a few times. The rearrangement links TRBV10-2 to TRBJ1-1, with D unresolved. Germline V gene sequence: CDR1 WSHSY, CDR2 SAAADI. Trimming left V 10 bases short and J 0 bases short, with 12 bases between. The CDR3 is made up of 13 amino acids. The DNA of the CDR3 is TGCGCCACCGATAGAGGGATGAACACTGAAGCTTTCTTT. Translating gives CATDRGMNTEAFF.

This chain connects TRBV2 to TRBJ2-3, with 10 bases matching TRBD2. The CDR3 consists of 15 residues. Germline values: CDR1 SNHLY, CDR2 FYNNEI. Losses at the gene ends were 8 bases for V and 4 bases for J; bases not matched to a gene: 9. The CDR3 DNA follows: TGTGCCAGCTCAATGTGGACTAGCGGTGCAGATACGCAGTATTTT. Its translation is CASSMWTSGADTQYF.

The chain uses TRBV11-2 and TRBJ1-2; D is unclear. V was trimmed by 2 bases and J by 2 bases, leaving 9 bases between them. The CDR3 extends over 14 amino acids. CDR1 SGHAT and CDR2 FQNNGV come from the germline V gene. CDR3 amino acids: CASSLLGKNYGYTF. CDR3 nucleotides: TGTGCCAGCAGCTTATTGGGAAAAAACTATGGCTACACCTTC.

The chain uses TRBV5-1 and TRBJ1-1, with D unresolved. Between the trimmed V and J ends, which lost 4 bases and 6 bases, there was a span of 19 bases. Germline lookup yields CDR1 SGHRS and CDR2 YFSETQ. The CDR3 is 15 amino acids. DNA of the CDR3: TGCGCCAGCAGCCCACCGGGAGATTTCTTCTCTGAAGCTTTCTTT. Protein product: CASSPPGDFFSEAFF.

This clone appeared a single time. This rearrangement joins TRBV5-1 to TRBJ1-2; D gene uncertain. This CDR3 region has 13 residues. V lost 4 bases and J 0 bases, leaving 7 bases between the germline ends. The germline CDR1 and CDR2 sequences are SGHRS and YFSETQ. CDR3 protein: CASSGVSNYGYTF. The CDR3 DNA follows: TGCGCCAGCAGCGGGGTATCTAACTATGGCTACACCTTC. Filled out from reference TRBV5-1 and TRBJ1-2, the complete variable domain reads KAGVTQTPRYLIKTRGQQVTLSCSPISGHRSVSWYQQTPGQGLQFLFEYFSETQRNKGNFPGRFSGRQFSNSRSEMNVSTLELGDSALYLCASSGVSNYGYTFGSGTRLTVV.

V gene TRBV2 combines with J gene TRBJ1-1; tentative D call: TRBD1 (6 bases). The CDR3 loop spans 13 amino acids. Trimming took off 7 bases at V and 1 base at J, with 10 bases between the two ends. Germline loops: CDR1 SNHLY, CDR2 FYNNEI. The CDR3 sequence is CASKQGPNTEAFF. The CDR3 nucleotides read TGTGCCAGCAAACAGGGCCCGAACACTGAAGCTTTCTTT.

The chain uses TRBV5-8 and TRBJ2-5, with D unresolved. V was trimmed by 0 bases and J by 4 bases, leaving 4 bases between them. Germline CDR1 is SGHTS and CDR2 is YDEGEE. The length of the CDR3 is 12 residues. The CDR3 is CASSLVGETQYF. CDR3 coding DNA: TGTGCCAGCAGCTTGGTCGGAGAGACCCAGTACTTC.

This chain connects TRBV2 to TRBJ2-1, with D unresolved. V was shortened by 5 bases and J by 10 bases, with 12 bases between the two germline ends. This CDR3 is 12 amino acids long. From germline, CDR1 is SNHLY and CDR2 FYNNEI. The CDR3 DNA is TGTGCCAGCAGTATCAGCTGGACGGAGCAGTTCTTC. This encodes CASSISWTEQFF. The variable domain in full, completed from reference TRBV2 and TRBJ2-1, reads EPEVTQTPSHQVTQMGQEVILRCVPISNHLYFYWYRQILGQKVEFLVSFYNNEISEKSEIFDDQFSVERPDGSNFTLKIRSTKLEDSAMYFCASSISWTEQFFGPGTRLTVL.

This clone was counted a single time. The gene calls are TRBV2 and TRBJ2-6, with D perhaps matching TRBD1 or TRBD2 (7 bases each). CDR1 and CDR2 from the germline V gene are SNHLY and FYNNEI. The CDR3 totals 18 residues. Trimming left V 6 bases short and J 0 bases short, with 18 bases between. The CDR3 spells CASRTRGGLPSGANVLTF. The CDR3 nucleotides are TGTGCCAGCAGAACCAGGGGGGGACTTCCCTCTGGGGCCAACGTCCTGACTTTC.

The rearrangement joins TRBV7-2 to TRBJ1-1; 8 bases match TRBD1. J was trimmed by 8 bases and V by 1 base; bases with no gene match: 3. Germline V gene data show CDR1 as SGHTA and CDR2 as FQGNSA. The CDR3 is 13 amino acids. CDR3: CASSLEGTGEAFF. In nucleotides, the CDR3 is TGTGCCAGCAGCTTAGAAGGGACAGGAGAAGCTTTCTTT. Together with reference TRBV7-2 and TRBJ1-1, the CDR3 gives the full variable domain: GAGVSQSPSNKVTEKGKDVELRCDPISGHTALYWYRQSLGQGLEFLIYFQGNSAPDKSGLPSDRFSAERTGGSVSTLTIQRTQQEDSAVYLCASSLEGTGEAFFGQGTRLTVV.

The chain has TRBV29-1 and TRBJ2-7, with TRBD1 matching over 10 bases. With 3 bases clipped from V and 5 bases from J, the junction kept 10 bases outside the gene matches. The CDR3 extends over 15 amino acids. Per germline, CDR1 SQVTM and CDR2 ANQGSEA. DNA for the CDR3: TGCAGCGTTGAGAAGAAGACAGGGGGCTTCAACGAGCAGTACTTC. Protein sequence: CSVEKKTGGFNEQYF.

The chain has TRBV6-1 and TRBJ2-3; D unresolved. CDR1 and CDR2 from the germline V gene are MNHNS and SASEGT. V gave up 5 bases and J gave up 2 bases, with 5 bases separating them. This CDR3 has 12 amino acids. CDR3 residues: CASSQLTDTQYF. DNA for the CDR3: TGTGCCAGCAGTCAGCTCACAGATACGCAGTATTTT.

V gene TRBV6-5 combines with J gene TRBJ2-7; the D is unclear. Germline values: CDR1 MNHEY, CDR2 SVGAGI. This CDR3 contains 13 residues. Between the trimmed V and J ends, which lost 7 bases and 2 bases, there was a span of 12 bases. CDR3 protein: CASTDPPTYEQYF. Written as DNA, the CDR3 is TGTGCCAGCACCGACCCGCCGACCTACGAGCAGTACTTC.

The V gene is TRBV4-2, the J gene TRBJ2-7; D is perhaps TRBD2 (5 bases). CDR1 and CDR2 from the germline V gene are LGHNA and YNFKEQ. CDR3 length: 16 amino acids. V lost 4 bases to trimming and J lost 0 bases, with 16 bases between them. CDR3 nucleotide sequence: TGTGCCAGCAGCCCCGTCGGGATTAACCCCTCCTACGAGCAGTACTTC. Its protein is CASSPVGINPSYEQYF.

The CDR3 DNA sequence: TGCGCCAGCAGCCAACCGCTCCGAGGACAGGGGGCCTACGAGCAGTACTTC. This encodes CASSQPLRGQGAYEQYF. The V and J genes are TRBV4-1 and TRBJ2-7; 10 positions match TRBD1. CDR1 is MGHRA, CDR2 YSYEKL, per germline. The length of the CDR3 is 17 residues. J lost 2 bases, V lost 2 bases, and 9 bases had no gene match.

The gene calls are TRBV7-8 and TRBJ1-2; D possibly corresponds to TRBD1 (6 bases). Germline V gives CDR1 SGHVS, CDR2 FQNEAQ. This CDR3 region has 14 residues. V was shortened by 0 bases and J by 2 bases, with 7 bases between the two germline ends. CDR3 protein: CASSLATGNYGYTF. The DNA for the CDR3 is TGTGCCAGCAGCTTAGCAACAGGGAACTATGGCTACACCTTC.

This rearrangement joins TRBV28 to TRBJ1-5; no definite D call. Trimming pared 2 bases from V and 3 bases from J, leaving 8 bases between. Germline V lookup: CDR1 MDHEN, CDR2 SYDVKM. The CDR3 loop spans 14 amino acids. In DNA form, the CDR3 reads TGTGCCAGCAGTTTAGAGCGGCTCAATCAGCCCCAGCATTTT. This encodes CASSLERLNQPQHF.

The chain couples TRBV19 to TRBJ1-1; weak D call: TRBD1 (5 bases). Trimming removed 7 bases at V and 3 bases at J, with 15 bases between. The germline V gene has CDR1 LNHDA and CDR2 SQIVND (reference sequence). CDR3 length: 14 residues. The CDR3 nucleotides are TGTGCCAGTATTAACAGGCAGGGTCACACTGAAGCTTTCTTT. It is translated as CASINRQGHTEAFF. Filled out from reference TRBV19 and TRBJ1-1, the complete variable domain reads DGGITQSPKYLFRKEGQNVTLSCEQNLNHDAMYWYRQDPGQGLRLIYYSQIVNDFQKGDIAEGYSVSREKKESFPLTVTSAQKNPTAFYLCASINRQGHTEAFFGQGTRLTVV.

The chain recombines TRBV30 with TRBJ1-6; no firm D call. Germline assignment: CDR1 GTSNPN and CDR2 SVGIG (reference sequence). The CDR3 is made up of 12 amino acids. Trimming took 4 bases from V and 13 from J, leaving 14 bases between them. This CDR3 is CAWNLGGLPLHF. DNA of the CDR3: TGTGCCTGGAACCTCGGTGGCCTCCCCCTCCACTTT.